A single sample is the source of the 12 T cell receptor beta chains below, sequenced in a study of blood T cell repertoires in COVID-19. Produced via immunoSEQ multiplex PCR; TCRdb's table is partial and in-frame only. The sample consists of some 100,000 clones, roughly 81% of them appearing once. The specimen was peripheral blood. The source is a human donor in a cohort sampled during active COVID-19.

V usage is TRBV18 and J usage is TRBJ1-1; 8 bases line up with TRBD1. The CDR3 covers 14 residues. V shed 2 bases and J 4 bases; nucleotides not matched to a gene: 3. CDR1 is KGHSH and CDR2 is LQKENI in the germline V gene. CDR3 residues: CASSPNTGGTEAFF. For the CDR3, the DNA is TGTGCCAGCTCACCAAATACAGGGGGCACTGAAGCTTTCTTT.

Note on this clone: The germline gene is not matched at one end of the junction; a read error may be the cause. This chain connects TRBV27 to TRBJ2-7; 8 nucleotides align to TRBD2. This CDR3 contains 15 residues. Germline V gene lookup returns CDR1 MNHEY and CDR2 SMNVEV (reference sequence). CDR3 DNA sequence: TGTGCCAGCAGTTTAATGGGACTAGAATCCTCCGAGCAGTACTTC. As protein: CASSLMGLESSEQYF.

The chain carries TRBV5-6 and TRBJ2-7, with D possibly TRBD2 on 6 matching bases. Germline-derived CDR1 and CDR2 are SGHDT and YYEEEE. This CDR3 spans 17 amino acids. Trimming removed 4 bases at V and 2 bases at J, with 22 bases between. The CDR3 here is CASSRNKPGLDTYEQYF. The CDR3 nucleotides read TGTGCCAGCAGCCGCAACAAACCGGGACTCGATACCTACGAGCAGTACTTC. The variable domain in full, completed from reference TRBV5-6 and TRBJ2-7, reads DAGVTQSPTHLIKTRGQQVTLRCSPKSGHDTVSWYQQALGQGPQFIFQYYEEEERQRGNFPDRFSGHQFPNYSSELNVNALLLGDSALYLCASSRNKPGLDTYEQYFGPGTRLTVT.

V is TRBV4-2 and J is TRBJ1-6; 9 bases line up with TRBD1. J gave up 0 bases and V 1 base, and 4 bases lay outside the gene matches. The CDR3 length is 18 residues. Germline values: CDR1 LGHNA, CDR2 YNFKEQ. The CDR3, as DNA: TGTGCCAGCAGCCAAGGGGGGACAGGGCGCTCCTATAATTCACCCCTCCACTTT. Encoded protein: CASSQGGTGRSYNSPLHF.

DNA of the CDR3: TGTGCCAGCAGTTTGGGCGTCCTCTCCTACGAGCAGTACTTC. Protein: CASSLGVLSYEQYF. The J gene is TRBJ2-7, the V gene TRBV28; D is unresolved. Germline V gene lookup returns CDR1 MDHEN and CDR2 SYDVKM. The V gene lost 3 bases and the J gene lost 0 bases, with 9 bases spanning the gap. CDR3 length: 14 amino acids.

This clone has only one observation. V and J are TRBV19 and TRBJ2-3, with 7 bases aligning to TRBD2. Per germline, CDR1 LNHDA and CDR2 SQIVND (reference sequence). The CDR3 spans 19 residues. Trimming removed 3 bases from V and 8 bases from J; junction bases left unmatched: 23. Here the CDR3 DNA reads TGTGCCAGTAGTATGGTAAAAGGGACGGGGCGGCGGGAGTTCGGTACGCAGTATTTT. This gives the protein CASSMVKGTGRREFGTQYF.

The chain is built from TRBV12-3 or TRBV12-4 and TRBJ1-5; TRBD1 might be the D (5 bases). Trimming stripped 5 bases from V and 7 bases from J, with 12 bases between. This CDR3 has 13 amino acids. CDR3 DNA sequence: TGTGCCAGCAGTCTCGGGGGGGAGCAGCCCCAGCATTTT. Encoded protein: CASSLGGEQPQHF.

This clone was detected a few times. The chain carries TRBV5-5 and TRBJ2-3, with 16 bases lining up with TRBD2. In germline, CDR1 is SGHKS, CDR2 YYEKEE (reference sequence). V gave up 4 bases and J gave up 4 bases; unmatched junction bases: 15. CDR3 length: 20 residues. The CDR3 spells CASSKTPGTSGGASADTQYF. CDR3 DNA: TGTGCCAGCAGCAAGACCCCCGGGACTAGCGGGGGGGCCTCCGCAGATACGCAGTATTTT.

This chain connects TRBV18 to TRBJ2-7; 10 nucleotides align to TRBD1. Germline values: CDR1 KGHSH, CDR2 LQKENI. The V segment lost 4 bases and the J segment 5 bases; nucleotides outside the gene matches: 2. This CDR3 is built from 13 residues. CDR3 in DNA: TGTGCCAGCTCACAGGGACAGGGGAACGAGCAGTACTTC. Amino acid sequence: CASSQGQGNEQYF.

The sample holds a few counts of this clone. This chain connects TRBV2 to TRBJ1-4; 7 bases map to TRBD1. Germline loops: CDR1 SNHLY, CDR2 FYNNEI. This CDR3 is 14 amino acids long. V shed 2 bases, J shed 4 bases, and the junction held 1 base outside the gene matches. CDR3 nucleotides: TGTGCCAGCAGTGAAAGACAGGGTAATGAAAAACTGTTTTTT. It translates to CASSERQGNEKLFF. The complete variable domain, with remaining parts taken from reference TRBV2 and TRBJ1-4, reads EPEVTQTPSHQVTQMGQEVILRCVPISNHLYFYWYRQILGQKVEFLVSFYNNEISEKSEIFDDQFSVERPDGSNFTLKIRSTKLEDSAMYFCASSERQGNEKLFFGSGTQLSVL.

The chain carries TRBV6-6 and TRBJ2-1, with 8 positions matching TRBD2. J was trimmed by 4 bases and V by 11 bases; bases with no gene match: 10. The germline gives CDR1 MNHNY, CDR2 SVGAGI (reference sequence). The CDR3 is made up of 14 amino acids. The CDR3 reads CASGRGGSYNEQFF. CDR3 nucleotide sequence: TGTGCCTCCGGGAGGGGGGGGAGTTACAATGAGCAGTTCTTC.

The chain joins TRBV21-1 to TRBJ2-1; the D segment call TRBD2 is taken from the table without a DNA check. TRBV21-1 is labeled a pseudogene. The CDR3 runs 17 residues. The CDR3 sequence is CASSKRDGESSYNEQFF. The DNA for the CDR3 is TGTGCCAGCAGCAAGCGGGACGGAGAGAGCTCCTACAATGAGCAGTTCTTC.